Listed below are T cell receptor beta chains from one sample, sequenced in a study of graft-versus-host responses after intestinal transplantation. TCRdb keeps only in-frame clones here, not all; method: immunoSEQ multiplex PCR. Among tens of thousands of clones, just under 95% were seen once, and the ten largest hold around 0.57%. These receptors lack a known antigen. Sequencing was performed on unstimulated CD8+ T cells sorted from spleen or lymph node cells, taken before intestinal transplant. These receptors all stem from a human donor who received an intestinal transplant. Both conserved end residues are part of each CDR3. Fields, in order: D gene, V gene, clone size, J gene, CDR3 DNA, CDR3 protein. A D gene is named only where the DNA matches it firmly. Expanded clones are given a class, and other clones once, few, many or no size at all.

>-|TRBV27|-|TRBJ2-2
TGTGCCAGCGGCCCGTCCACCGGGGAGCTGTTTTTT
CASGPSTGELFF
>-|TRBV5-4|once|TRBJ1-1
TGTGCCAGCAGCTTGGATGGCGGGTGGGCTTTCTTT
CASSLDGGWAFF
>TRBD2|TRBV5-1|-|TRBJ2-5
TGCGCCAGCAGTTGGCTAGCGGGAGTTGAGGAGACCCAGTACTTC
CASSWLAGVEETQYF
>-|TRBV27|-|TRBJ1-5
TGTGCCAGCAGTTTACGGGGAAGCAATCAGCCCCAGCATTTT
CASSLRGSNQPQHF
>-|TRBV10-3|-|TRBJ2-7
TGTGCCATCAGTGACGTGACGAGCTCCTACGAGCAGTACTTC
CAISDVTSSYEQYF
>-|TRBV9|-|TRBJ2-7
TGTGCCAGCAGCTCATCCGGGGCCACCTACGAGCAGTACTTC
CASSSSGATYEQYF
>-|TRBV15|-|TRBJ1-3
TGTGCCACCAGCAGCACGGGACAAGCTGGAAACACCATATATTTT
CATSSTGQAGNTIYF
>-|TRBV7-8|once|TRBJ2-1
TGTGCCAGCAGCTTAATTAAGGGCGGGGAAAACAATGAGCAGTTCTTC
CASSLIKGGENNEQFF
>-|TRBV28|few|TRBJ2-1
TGTGCCAGTCGGGGTCCCCCTAGGTATGAGCAGTTCTTC
CASRGPPRYEQFF
>-|TRBV7-9|-|TRBJ2-1
TGTGCCAGCAGCTTAGCGGGTCAGGGAGCGGCTGAGCAGTTCTTC
CASSLAGQGAAEQFF
>-|TRBV7-6|-|TRBJ2-7
TGTGCCAGCAGCTTAGGAGGCGGGGAGCAGTACTTC
CASSLGGGEQYF
>-|TRBV6-1|-|TRBJ1-1
TGTGCCAGCAGTGAATGGGGCACTGAAGCTTTCTTT
CASSEWGTEAFF
>-|TRBV19|-|TRBJ1-1
TGTGCCACCAATCGCCAGGGTGTGGCTGAAGCTTTCTTT
CATNRQGVAEAFF
>-|TRBV6-1|-|TRBJ1-1
TGTGCCAGCAGTGAAATCATAGTTCGGAACACTGAAGCTTTCTTT
CASSEIIVRNTEAFF
>-|TRBV7-2|-|TRBJ2-1
TGTGCCAGCAGCTTAGAAGTGAACAATGAGCAGTTCTTC
CASSLEVNNEQFF
>-|TRBV6-5|-|TRBJ1-2
TGTGCCAGCAGCCCCTCTAGGAGAACTGGCTACACCTTC
CASSPSRRTGYTF
>-|TRBV27|-|TRBJ2-1
TGTGCCAGCAGTTTTCCCACAGGTCCGACCTACAATGAGCAGTTCTTC
CASSFPTGPTYNEQFF
>-|TRBV11-3|-|TRBJ2-1
TGTGCCAGCAGCTTAGTAGGCGGCGGCGATGAGCAGTTCTTC
CASSLVGGGDEQFF
>TRBD2|TRBV2|-|TRBJ2-3
TGTGCCAGCAGAGACCCCGGGGGGAACACAGATACGCAGTATTTT
CASRDPGGNTDTQYF
>-|TRBV27|-|TRBJ2-3
TGTGCCAGCAGTTTATCGGTCCAGACTTTCACAGATACGCAGTATTTT
CASSLSVQTFTDTQYF
>-|TRBV15|few|TRBJ2-3
TGTGCCACCAGCAGTTGGTATTTGGTCACCCCTAGCACAGATACGCAGTATTTT
CATSSWYLVTPSTDTQYF
>TRBD2|TRBV27|-|TRBJ2-3
TGTGCCAGCAGTCTCGGACTAGAGGCAGATACGCAGTATTTT
CASSLGLEADTQYF
>TRBD1|TRBV7-8|once|TRBJ2-7
TGTGCCAGCAGCTTAGCGCGGGGCTACAGGGGGTGGTACGAGCAGTACTTC
CASSLARGYRGWYEQYF
>TRBD2|TRBV27|-|TRBJ2-1
TGTGCCAGCAGTCTGGGACTATACAATGAGCAGTTCTTC
CASSLGLYNEQFF